This passage covers 3 T cell receptor beta chains from one sample sequenced in a study of shared clonotypes between healthy human individuals. The protocol was immunoSEQ multiplex PCR, while the TCRdb copy is restricted to in-frame clones and leaves out a portion. The table has around 2.5 million clones, 93% seen once. Sequencing was carried out using naive CD4+ T cells from PBMCs. Regarding subset: CD45RA+ positively selected. These receptors were collected from a young man in good health. Some clones in this sample may be carry-over from other donors' samples.

This clone was detected once. The chain employs TRBV6-6 and TRBJ2-4; D ambiguous. The CDR3 has 16 residues. Germline V gene data show CDR1 as MNHNY and CDR2 as SVGAGI (reference sequence). With 0 bases removed from V and 4 bases from J, the gap between germline ends came to 13 bases. The CDR3 loop is CASSYSMPALKNIQYF. The CDR3, as DNA: TGTGCCAGCAGTTACTCGATGCCAGCGTTGAAAAACATTCAGTACTTC.

The rearrangement links TRBV15 to TRBJ2-5, with 8 nucleotides matching TRBD1. CDR3 length: 15 residues. Per germline, CDR1 LNHNV and CDR2 YYDKDF (reference sequence). Trimming removed 0 bases from V and 5 bases from J; junction bases left unmatched: 5. In nucleotides, the CDR3 is TGTGCCACCAGCAGAGACGACAGGGGTGGGGAGACCCAGTACTTC. Translated: CATSRDDRGGETQYF.

The chain couples TRBV9 to TRBJ2-1; 9 bases agree with TRBD1. The CDR3 loop spans 16 amino acids. The V and J ends lost 3 bases and 5 bases, in that order; junction bases with no gene match: 9. Germline-derived CDR1 and CDR2 are SGDLS and YYNGEE. CDR3 coding DNA: TGTGCCAGCAGCGATCCCGGGACAGGGCACAACAATGAGCAGTTCTTC. Translation: CASSDPGTGHNNEQFF.